Presented here are 23 T cell receptor beta chains from one specimen sequenced in a study of post-analysis software for immune sequencing data. Broader study findings: Controls had lower frequencies than patients of about 5 TRBV segments, which included TRBV5-6, TRBV5-1 and TRBV20-1.

Built from TCR beta cDNA, the libraries had unique molecular identifiers in them. TCRdb passed the PCR reads through MiXCR, listing each CDR3 protein once. This table has about 430,000 distinct CDR3 sequences, roughly 38% appearing once. Their recognized antigens are unknown. The sequenced sample was blood. Receptors were obtained from a girl aged 2-10 years with multiple sclerosis.

There are a few counts of this clonotype. This rearrangement joins TRBV4-3 to TRBJ2-7; possible D gene TRBD2, 6 bases. This CDR3 is 14 amino acids long. V gave up 0 bases and J gave up 3 bases, with 9 bases separating them. Germline assignment: CDR1 LGHNA and CDR2 YSLEER. CDR3 bases: TGCGCCAGCAGCCAAGATTCCGGGAGCTACGAGCAGTACTTC. Protein sequence: CASSQDSGSYEQYF.

This clonotype was detected a few times. The chain uses TRBV20-1 and TRBJ2-1, with TRBD2 as a possible D gene (6 bases). Germline CDR1 is DFQATT and CDR2 is SNEGSKA (reference sequence). V lost 3 bases, J lost 8 bases, and 11 bases lay in between. This CDR3 region has 12 residues. The CDR3 region is CSASVSGDEQFF. In DNA form, the CDR3 reads TGCAGTGCTAGCGTCTCGGGAGATGAGCAGTTCTTC.

This rearrangement joins TRBV24-1 to TRBJ1-4, with 7 bases aligning to TRBD1. Looked up from germline, CDR1 is KGHDR and CDR2 is SFDVKD. V was pared by 2 bases and J by 7 bases, with 9 bases of the junction left unmatched. This CDR3 is built from 16 residues. CDR3 nucleotides: TGTGCCACCAGTGATTCGCTCAGGGGGAAAAGTGAAAAACTGTTTTTT. Translation gives CATSDSLRGKSEKLFF.

In the case of this clonotype: Mismatch with germline at one junction end may stem from a read error. V gene TRBV28 combines with J gene TRBJ2-5; no clear D gene. The CDR3 totals 12 residues. Germline CDR1 and CDR2: MDHEN and SYDVKM. The CDR3 sequence: CAGSLGKETQYF. Written as DNA, the CDR3 is TGTGCCGGCAGTTTAGGCAAAGAGACCCAGTACTTC.

This clonotype was detected ten times or more. The rearrangement links TRBV5-1 to TRBJ2-7; D is perhaps TRBD2 (6 bases). Trimming removed 2 bases from V and 0 bases from J, with 12 bases in between. The CDR3 length is 15 residues. Germline CDR1 SGHRS, CDR2 YFSETQ. In DNA, the CDR3 is TGCGCCAGCAGCTTCAGGGAGGTGAACTCCTACGAGCAGTACTTC. This translates into CASSFREVNSYEQYF.

This clonotype was seen a handful of times. This chain's CDR3 is CASSSTAGTSGFYEQYF. In DNA form, the CDR3 reads TGTGCCAGCAGTTCTACTGCCGGGACTAGCGGATTCTACGAGCAGTACTTC. The chain is built from TRBV6-5 and TRBJ2-7; TRBD2 matches at 11 bases. From germline, CDR1 is MNHEY and CDR2 SVGAGI. With 4 bases clipped from V and 3 bases from J, the junction kept 11 bases outside the gene matches. The CDR3 covers 17 residues.

The chain uses TRBV5-1 and TRBJ1-2; tentatively, D is TRBD1 (5 bases). This CDR3 comprises 12 residues. Germline V gives CDR1 SGHRS, CDR2 YFSETQ. V was trimmed by 4 bases and J by 12 bases, leaving 16 bases between them. The DNA of the CDR3 is TGCGCCAGCAGCGACGGACACGCTTCACACACCTTC. It codes for CASSDGHASHTF.

V and J are TRBV20-1 and TRBJ2-7; D may correspond to TRBD1 or TRBD2 (5 bases each). V shed 0 bases and J shed 0 bases, with 12 bases lying between them. The germline CDR1 and CDR2 sequences are DFQATT and SNEGSKA (reference sequence). CDR3 length: 15 residues. The CDR3 loop reads CSARDPGTLSYEQYF. Written as DNA, the CDR3 is TGCAGTGCTAGAGACCCCGGGACGCTCTCCTACGAGCAGTACTTC.

Concerning this clonotype itself: With a much larger clone just one base away, this may be a read error. DNA for the CDR3: TGTGCCATCAGGCATAGTCTGGGTTCCTACGAGCAGTACTTC. It codes for CAIRHSLGSYEQYF. The rearrangement joins TRBV10-3 to TRBJ2-7; the D is unclear. Germline CDR1 reads ENHRY; CDR2 reads SYGVKD. The CDR3 is made up of 14 amino acids. Trimming took 6 bases from V and 1 from J, leaving 13 bases between them.

J is TRBJ2-7 and V is TRBV7-9; 7 nucleotides match TRBD2. CDR3 length: 14 residues. The V gene's germline CDR1 is SEHNR and CDR2 FQNEAQ (reference sequence). The ends lost 4 bases at V and 5 bases at J; junction bases unmatched: 8. The chain's CDR3 is CASSSREGFDEQYF. The DNA of the CDR3 is TGTGCCAGCAGCTCCAGGGAGGGGTTTGACGAGCAGTACTTC.

V gene TRBV28 combines with J gene TRBJ2-7; 7 bases map to TRBD1. Germline V CDR1 and CDR2: MDHEN, SYDVKM. V shed 3 bases and J 4 bases; nucleotides not matched to a gene: 6. CDR3 length equals 14 residues. The CDR3 region has the DNA TGTGCCAGCAGTTTGAGGGGGCCTGGGTACGAGCAGTACTTC. Protein sequence: CASSLRGPGYEQYF.

The chain links TRBV2 to TRBJ1-3, with a tentative D call TRBD1 (6 bases). The V gene lost 8 bases and the J gene lost 0 bases, with 14 bases spanning the gap. CDR3 length: 15 amino acids. Germline V gives CDR1 SNHLY, CDR2 FYNNEI. The CDR3, as DNA: TGTGCCAGCGGGTCGCGGGGGCACTCTGGAAACACCATATATTTT. Residues: CASGSRGHSGNTIYF.

The chain uses TRBV15 and TRBJ2-7, with 7 nucleotides matching TRBD1. V lost 6 bases to trimming and J lost 5 bases; unmatched junction nucleotides: 7. Germline-derived CDR1 and CDR2 are LNHNV and YYDKDF (reference sequence). The CDR3 spans 13 residues. CDR3 sequence: CATRSTGSNEQYF. The DNA of the CDR3 is TGTGCCACCAGATCGACAGGGTCTAACGAGCAGTACTTC.

J is TRBJ1-2 and V is TRBV2, with TRBD1 identical over 8 bases. The CDR3 is 13 residues long. V trimming: 6 bases; J trimming: 5 bases; junction bases outside the gene matches: 5. CDR1 is SNHLY, CDR2 FYNNEI, per germline. The chain's CDR3 is CASRPGQEYGYTF. The CDR3 DNA follows: TGTGCCAGCAGGCCGGGACAGGAATATGGCTACACCTTC. The whole variable domain, filled in from reference TRBV2 and TRBJ1-2, reads EPEVTQTPSHQVTQMGQEVILRCVPISNHLYFYWYRQILGQKVEFLVSFYNNEISEKSEIFDDQFSVERPDGSNFTLKIRSTKLEDSAMYFCASRPGQEYGYTFGSGTRLTVV.

This clonotype turned up a few times. The rearrangement joins TRBV9 to TRBJ2-1; TRBD2 matches 7 bases. With 3 bases clipped from V and 4 bases from J, the junction kept 7 bases outside the gene matches. The CDR3 sequence is 15 residues long. The V gene's germline CDR1 is SGDLS and CDR2 YYNGEE. The CDR3 DNA is TGTGCCAGCAGCGCTGAGCGGGAAACGTACAATGAGCAGTTCTTC. Translated, it gives CASSAERETYNEQFF.

The chain is built from TRBV29-1 and TRBJ1-4, with D unclear. Germline V CDR1 and CDR2: SQVTM, ANQGSEA. V was pared by 5 bases and J by 7 bases, with 14 bases between. The CDR3 length is 13 residues. CDR3 nucleotide sequence: TGCAGCGTTTTAGCACAGATGGGTGAAAAACTGTTTTTT. This codes for CSVLAQMGEKLFF.

J is TRBJ2-5 and V is TRBV5-1, with 8 positions matching TRBD2. The CDR3 contains 18 residues. The junction had 25 bases not matched to a gene; V was cut back by 4 bases and J by 11 bases. Germline CDR1 is SGHRS and CDR2 is YFSETQ. The DNA for the CDR3 is TGCGCCAGCAGCCGAGAGCTAGCGGGTTCAGCCCTTCACAATGAGCAGTACTTC. The encoded protein is CASSRELAGSALHNEQYF.

This clonotype has only a few counts. The gene calls are TRBV20-1 and TRBJ2-7, with 8 bases fitting TRBD1. This CDR3 has 16 amino acids. V lost 2 bases to trimming and J lost 0 bases; unmatched junction nucleotides: 9. Germline CDR1 and CDR2: DFQATT and SNEGSKA (reference sequence). The CDR3 loop reads CSARPMGQVSSYEQYF. CDR3 DNA sequence: TGCAGTGCTAGACCGATGGGACAGGTCAGCTCCTACGAGCAGTACTTC.

This clonotype turned up a few times. The V and J genes are TRBV7-2 and TRBJ2-1, with D possibly TRBD2 on 6 matching bases. Germline V gene lookup returns CDR1 SGHTA and CDR2 FQGNSA. CDR3 size: 13 residues. Between the trimmed V and J ends, which lost 5 bases and 4 bases, there was a span of 9 bases. The CDR3 region is CASSMGLYNEQFF. CDR3 coding DNA: TGTGCCAGCAGCATGGGACTTTACAATGAGCAGTTCTTC.

The rearrangement links TRBV7-9 to TRBJ2-1, with D possibly being TRBD1 or TRBD2 (5 bases each). Germline CDR1 reads SEHNR; CDR2 reads FQNEAQ (reference sequence). V lost 5 bases, J lost 3 bases, and 29 bases lay in between. The CDR3 extends over 20 amino acids. The CDR3 region is CASSATIGMRGTIGYNEQFF. In DNA form, the CDR3 reads TGTGCCAGCAGCGCTACCATCGGGATGAGGGGCACTATTGGCTACAATGAGCAGTTCTTC.

The chain joins TRBV2 to TRBJ2-7; D remains unclear. Trimming cost V 4 bases and J 0 bases, with 7 bases left between them. The length of the CDR3 is 13 residues. Germline CDR1 reads SNHLY; CDR2 reads FYNNEI. The CDR3 region is CASSGGYSYEQYF. The CDR3 DNA sequence: TGTGCCAGCAGTGGCGGCTACTCCTACGAGCAGTACTTC.

This sequence joins TRBV7-9 and TRBJ2-4; 11 nucleotides agree with TRBD2. The CDR3 loop spans 16 amino acids. Germline-derived CDR1 and CDR2 are SEHNR and FQNEAQ (reference sequence). Germline trimming cut 1 base from V and 7 bases from J; bases unmatched to any gene: 6. DNA of the CDR3: TGTGCCAGCAGCTTAGGTCTAGCGGGAGGAGGGAACATTCAGTACTTC. It encodes CASSLGLAGGGNIQYF.

The chain combines TRBV7-9 with TRBJ2-7, with 9 nucleotides matching TRBD2. The CDR3 loop spans 16 amino acids. CDR1 is SEHNR, CDR2 FQNEAQ, per germline (reference sequence). Trimming cost V 0 bases and J 2 bases; bases outside gene matches: 5. This CDR3 is CASSLALQRGAYEQYF. CDR3 DNA: TGTGCCAGCAGCTTAGCGCTCCAGCGGGGGGCCTACGAGCAGTACTTC. The complete variable domain, with remaining parts taken from reference TRBV7-9 and TRBJ2-7, reads DTGVSQNPRHKITKRGQNVTFRCDPISEHNRLYWYRQTLGQGPEFLTYFQNEAQLEKSRLLSDRFSAERPKGSFSTLEIQRTEQGDSAMYLCASSLALQRGAYEQYFGPGTRLTVT.